Below, 25 T cell receptor beta chains from the same sample are listed, as sequenced in a study of T cells in Graves' hyperthyroidism and ophthalmopathy. TCR beta CDR3 regions were amplified from RNA. TCR CDR3 regions were first amplified by RT-PCR with HTBI primers. TCRdb used MiXCR to reprocess the multiplex PCR reads, holding one entry per CDR3 protein. Here the sample spans 300,000 to 500,000 distinct CDR3 sequences, around an eighth being singletons. The material sequenced was blood. These receptors came from a man over 45 with Graves' ophthalmopathy.

This clonotype was observed many times. This chain uses TRBV2 with TRBJ1-5; D not resolved. Trimming shortened V by 4 bases and J by 1 base, and 14 bases separated the two germline ends. The CDR3 covers 16 residues. Looked up from germline, CDR1 is SNHLY and CDR2 is FYNNEI. The CDR3 reads CASSVSGGSSNQPQHF. The DNA of the CDR3 is TGTGCCAGCAGTGTTTCTGGAGGGTCAAGCAATCAGCCCCAGCATTTT. Drawing the rest from reference TRBV2 and TRBJ1-5, the complete variable domain is EPEVTQTPSHQVTQMGQEVILRCVPISNHLYFYWYRQILGQKVEFLVSFYNNEISEKSEIFDDQFSVERPDGSNFTLKIRSTKLEDSAMYFCASSVSGGSSNQPQHFGDGTRLSIL.

This clonotype showed up just a few times. One end of the junction does not line up with germline, which may come from a read error. The rearrangement joins TRBV10-3 to TRBJ1-2, with 10 bases aligning to TRBD1. CDR1 is ENHRY, CDR2 SYGVKD, per germline. This CDR3 comprises 15 residues. Here the CDR3 DNA reads TGTGCCGTCAGTGAGGGGGACAGGGGTAACTATGGCTACACCTTC. Amino acid sequence: CAVSEGDRGNYGYTF.

V and J are TRBV5-1 and TRBJ2-7; TRBD1 aligns across 10 bases. With V trimmed by 3 bases and J by 7 bases, 7 bases remained unmatched. This CDR3 spans 14 amino acids. Germline values: CDR1 SGHRS, CDR2 YFSETQ. The CDR3 spells CASSSRTGGREQYF. The CDR3 DNA sequence: TGCGCCAGCAGCTCAAGGACAGGGGGTCGGGAGCAGTACTTC.

This chain joins TRBV30 and TRBJ2-1; D unresolved. The germline CDR1 and CDR2 sequences are GTSNPN and SVGIG (reference sequence). The CDR3 runs to 13 residues. With 2 bases removed from V and 7 bases from J, the gap between germline ends came to 12 bases. For the CDR3, the DNA is TGTGCCTGGAGTAATAGGGTAAAGAATGAGCAGTTCTTC. Translating it yields CAWSNRVKNEQFF.

The table lists this clonotype with many counts. This chain joins TRBV18 and TRBJ2-3; 9 bases map to TRBD2. With V trimmed by 0 bases and J by 2 bases, 3 bases remained unmatched. The CDR3 has 16 residues. Germline V gene data show CDR1 as KGHSH and CDR2 as LQKENI. For the CDR3, the DNA is TGTGCCAGCTCACCACCGCTAGCGGGGAACACAGATACGCAGTATTTT. Encoded protein: CASSPPLAGNTDTQYF.

This clonotype was counted ten times or more. The chain has TRBV12-3 or TRBV12-4 and TRBJ2-3; D is perhaps TRBD1 or TRBD2 (5 bases each). This CDR3 contains 13 residues. V lost 5 bases and J lost 8, with 14 bases in between. CDR3 residues: CASSRRQTTTQYF. The CDR3 coding sequence is TGTGCCAGCAGTCGTAGACAGACTACTACGCAGTATTTT.

This clonotype was counted many times. J is TRBJ1-2 and V is TRBV12-3 or TRBV12-4, with 7 bases matching TRBD1. The CDR3 sequence is 14 residues long. Trimming at V came to 5 bases and at J to 4 bases, leaving 7 bases not matched to a gene. The CDR3 protein is CASSPQGGTYGYTF. As DNA, the CDR3 is TGTGCCAGCAGTCCGCAGGGGGGGACCTATGGCTACACCTTC.

This clonotype was seen ten or more times. The gene calls are TRBV12-3 or TRBV12-4 and TRBJ2-3; 7 nucleotides line up with TRBD1. This CDR3 comprises 15 residues. V gave up 6 bases and J gave up 4 bases; unmatched junction bases: 10. The CDR3 bases are TGTGCCAGCAGCCTAGGGGGCCCCAAGGCAGATACGCAGTATTTT. This gives the protein CASSLGGPKADTQYF.

There are many counts of this clonotype. J is TRBJ2-7 and V is TRBV2; TRBD1 aligns across 9 bases. CDR1 SNHLY and CDR2 FYNNEI come from the germline V gene. CDR3 length equals 13 residues. The trim removed 8 bases at V and 3 bases at J, leaving 5 bases unmatched. The CDR3 sequence: CASGDRVNYEQYF. CDR3 nucleotide sequence: TGTGCCAGCGGGGACAGGGTAAACTACGAGCAGTACTTC. The whole variable domain, remainder taken from reference TRBV2 and TRBJ2-7, is EPEVTQTPSHQVTQMGQEVILRCVPISNHLYFYWYRQILGQKVEFLVSFYNNEISEKSEIFDDQFSVERPDGSNFTLKIRSTKLEDSAMYFCASGDRVNYEQYFGPGTRLTVT.

This clonotype showed up many times. The junction and the germline gene differ at one end; a read error may be behind it. The chain recombines TRBV9 with TRBJ1-2; D gene uncertain. The germline V gene has CDR1 SGDLS and CDR2 YYNGEE. CDR3 length equals 15 residues. CDR3 amino acids: CASTVAGNSNYGYTF. The CDR3 coding sequence is TGTGCCAGCACCGTAGCGGGGAATAGTAACTATGGCTACACCTTC.

This clonotype was detected only a few times. V gene TRBV10-1 combines with J gene TRBJ2-2, with TRBD2 matching 12 bases. The CDR3 covers 17 residues. Germline lookup yields CDR1 WNHNN and CDR2 SYGVQD (reference sequence). With 5 bases clipped from V and 3 bases from J, the junction kept 7 bases outside the gene matches. CDR3 bases: TGCGCCAGCAGTCCGACTAGCGGGAGAATGTACACCGGGGAGCTGTTTTTT. It specifies CASSPTSGRMYTGELFF.

The sample holds a few counts of this clonotype. One base away lies a much larger clone, so this may be a sequencing read error. This chain joins TRBV2 and TRBJ2-5; TRBD2 aligns across 10 bases. The germline V gene has CDR1 SNHLY and CDR2 FYNNEI. There are 15 residues in the CDR3. CDR3 sequence (DNA): TGTGCCAGCACCGGGGTAGCGGGAGGCGGCGAGACCCCGTACTTC. The encoded protein is CASTGVAGGGETPYF.

This clonotype was seen a handful of times. The rearrangement joins TRBV20-1 to TRBJ2-7; the D gene is possibly TRBD2 (6 bases). The V end was cut by 6 bases, the J end by 4 bases, with 13 bases between. Germline V lookup: CDR1 DFQATT, CDR2 SNEGSKA (reference sequence). The CDR3 runs 12 residues. CDR3 protein: CSARDSPYEQYF. The CDR3 DNA follows: TGCAGTGCCCGGGACTCCCCTTACGAGCAGTACTTC.

This clonotype was observed at least ten times. The gene calls are TRBV7-9 and TRBJ2-2; no clear D. Germline CDR1 reads SEHNR; CDR2 reads FQNEAQ (reference sequence). V lost 2 bases and J lost 7, with 8 bases in between. This CDR3 comprises 13 residues. CDR3 sequence (DNA): TGTGCCAGCAGCTTATATGAAATCGGGGAGCTGTTTTTT. Amino acid sequence: CASSLYEIGELFF.

There are many counts of this clonotype. This chain connects TRBV3-1 to TRBJ1-3; D not certain. The V end lost 0 bases, the J end lost 0 bases, and 9 bases lay between the germline ends. CDR3 length: 16 residues. Per the germline V gene, CDR1 is LGHDT and CDR2 is YNNKEL (reference sequence). DNA for the CDR3: TGTGCCAGCAGCCAAGATACTATACTCTCTGGAAACACCATATATTTT. It yields the protein CASSQDTILSGNTIYF.

This clonotype was recorded a few times. V gene TRBV6-1 combines with J gene TRBJ2-2; D ambiguous. The germline V and J ends were trimmed by 6 bases and 4 bases, with 15 bases remaining between them. CDR1 and CDR2 from the germline V gene are MNHNS and SASEGT. There are 15 residues in the CDR3. The CDR3 nucleotides read TGTGCCAGCAGCCCGACCCCTGGGTTCACCGGGGAGCTGTTTTTT. Translation: CASSPTPGFTGELFF.

This clonotype was seen ten or more times. The V and J genes are TRBV11-3 and TRBJ2-5, with a tentative D call TRBD2 (6 bases). CDR3 length: 17 amino acids. Germline V gene lookup returns CDR1 SGHNT and CDR2 YENEEA. Trimming took 1 base from V and 6 from J, leaving 21 bases between them. The CDR3 region is CASSLGQLAGLRKTQYF. CDR3 coding DNA: TGTGCCAGCAGCTTAGGCCAACTAGCAGGATTGAGGAAGACCCAGTACTTC.

This clonotype was detected many times. This chain uses TRBV3-1 with TRBJ2-7; tentatively, D is TRBD1 (5 bases). The V gene lost 8 bases and the J gene lost 3 bases, with 23 bases spanning the gap. The CDR3 totals 16 residues. The V gene's germline CDR1 is LGHDT and CDR2 YNNKEL (reference sequence). Here the CDR3 reads CASRNDRKHSNYEQYF. The CDR3 DNA reads as TGTGCCAGCCGGAATGACAGAAAACACTCTAACTACGAGCAGTACTTC.

This clonotype was recorded at least ten times. V usage is TRBV28 and J usage is TRBJ2-1; 14 bases line up with TRBD2. The CDR3 length is 19 residues. CDR1 is MDHEN, CDR2 SYDVKM, per germline. V shed 6 bases and J 7 bases; nucleotides not matched to a gene: 17. The CDR3 sequence is CASRRPAIGTSGRVNEQFF. CDR3 bases: TGTGCCAGCAGACGCCCCGCAATCGGGACTAGCGGGAGAGTGAATGAGCAGTTCTTC. Using reference TRBV28 and TRBJ2-1 for the parts outside the CDR3, the full variable domain is DVKVTQSSRYLVKRTGEKVFLECVQDMDHENMFWYRQDPGLGLRLIYFSYDVKMKEKGDIPEGYSVSREKKERFSLILESASTNQTSMYLCASRRPAIGTSGRVNEQFFGPGTRLTVL.

This clonotype has more than one count but fewer than ten. The chain has TRBV19 and TRBJ1-5; D unresolved. CDR3 length: 16 residues. V gave up 5 bases and J gave up 6 bases, with 20 bases separating them. The V gene's germline CDR1 is LNHDA and CDR2 SQIVND (reference sequence). This CDR3 is CASSVEAGITSQPQHF. The CDR3, as DNA: TGTGCCAGTAGTGTTGAGGCAGGAATCACCAGTCAGCCCCAGCATTTT.

The chain is built from TRBV24-1 and TRBJ2-4; tentatively, D is TRBD1 or TRBD2 (5 bases each). The CDR3 contains 16 residues. Trimming took off 1 base at V and 1 base at J, with 10 bases between the two ends. CDR1 KGHDR and CDR2 SFDVKD come from the germline V gene. DNA for the CDR3: TGTGCCACCAGTGATTTTTGGGGGTTGGCCAAAAACATTCAGTACTTC. This translates into CATSDFWGLAKNIQYF.

This rearrangement joins TRBV27 to TRBJ1-2, with a possible D match to TRBD1 (5 bases). The CDR3 consists of 15 residues. Germline CDR1 and CDR2: MNHEY and SMNVEV (reference sequence). Between the trimmed V and J ends, which lost 1 base and 7 bases, there was a span of 16 bases. The CDR3 protein is CASSLYEGFRGGYTF. The CDR3 DNA sequence: TGTGCCAGCAGTTTATACGAGGGGTTCCGGGGTGGCTACACCTTC.

This clonotype has ten or more counts. The chain couples TRBV3-1 to TRBJ2-1, with TRBD2 matching over 9 bases. This CDR3 has 20 amino acids. J gave up 5 bases and V 1 base, and 18 bases lay outside the gene matches. In germline, CDR1 is LGHDT, CDR2 YNNKEL (reference sequence). The DNA for the CDR3 is TGTGCCAGCAGCCAAGTATCGGCTCTAGCGGGGCGCGCTACACACAATGAGCAGTTCTTC. It is translated as CASSQVSALAGRATHNEQFF.

This clonotype was seen at least ten times. The CDR3 DNA sequence: TGTGCCTGGGCAGACAGACACTCTGGAAACACCATATATTTT. It encodes CAWADRHSGNTIYF. The chain combines TRBV30 with TRBJ1-3; tentative D call: TRBD1 (5 bases). Germline CDR1 is GTSNPN and CDR2 is SVGIG (reference sequence). The CDR3 runs to 14 residues. V lost 5 bases, J lost 0 bases, and 11 bases lay in between. The full variable domain, with the rest looked up from reference TRBV30 and TRBJ1-3, is SQTIHQWPATLVQPVGSPLSLECTVEGTSNPNLYWYRQAAGRGLQLLFYSVGIGQISSEVPQNLSASRPQDRQFILSSKKLLLSDSGFYLCAWADRHSGNTIYFGEGSWLTVV.

The chain uses TRBV29-1 and TRBJ1-1; 7 bases align to TRBD1. CDR1 and CDR2 from the germline V gene are SQVTM and ANQGSEA. This CDR3 is built from 13 residues. Trimming took 7 bases from V and 4 from J; bases not matched to a gene: 9. The chain's CDR3 is CSAIQGSTTEAFF. Here the CDR3 DNA reads TGCAGCGCCATACAGGGGTCGACCACTGAAGCTTTCTTT. Looking up the rest from reference TRBV29-1 and TRBJ1-1 gives the full variable domain: SAVISQKPSRDICQRGTSLTIQCQVDSQVTMMFWYRQQPGQSLTLIATANQGSEATYESGFVIDKFPISRPNLTFSTLTVSNMSPEDSSIYLCSAIQGSTTEAFFGQGTRLTVV.